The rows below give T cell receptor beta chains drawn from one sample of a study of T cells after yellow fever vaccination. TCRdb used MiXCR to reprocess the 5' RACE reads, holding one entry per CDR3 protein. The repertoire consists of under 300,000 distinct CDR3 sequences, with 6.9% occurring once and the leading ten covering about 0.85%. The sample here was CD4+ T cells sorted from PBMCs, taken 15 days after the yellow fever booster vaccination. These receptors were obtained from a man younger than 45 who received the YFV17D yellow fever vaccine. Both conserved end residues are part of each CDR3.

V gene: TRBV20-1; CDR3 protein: CSASTDGRTNEKLFF
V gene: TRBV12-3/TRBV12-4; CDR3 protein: CASSRLVDEQFF
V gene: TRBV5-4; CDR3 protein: CASSLDSGSPGELFF
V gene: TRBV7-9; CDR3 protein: CASSLDEGPGGYTF
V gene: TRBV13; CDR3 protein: CASSLGLSGDRQFF
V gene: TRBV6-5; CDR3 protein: CASSYSYSATSGRAGEQYF
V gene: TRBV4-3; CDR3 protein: CASSPSGGPWLNTEAFF
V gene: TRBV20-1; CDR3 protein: CSADRYRGGQETQYF
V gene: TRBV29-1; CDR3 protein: CSVGPPASWSTDTQYF
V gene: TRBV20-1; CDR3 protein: CSARAPGTSAPNEQFF
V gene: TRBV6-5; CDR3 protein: CASRAGTAGSYEQYF
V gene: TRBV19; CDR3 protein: CASSSPTGTDEQYF
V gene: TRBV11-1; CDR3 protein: CASSLFIGTRAPGELFF
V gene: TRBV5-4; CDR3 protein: CASSLKLAGHTDTQYF
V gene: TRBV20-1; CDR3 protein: CSAGGWSGSYEQYF
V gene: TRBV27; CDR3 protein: CASSLLGTGVSGELFF
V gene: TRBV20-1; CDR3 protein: CSASHSGGNKQTQYF
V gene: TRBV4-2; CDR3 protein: CASSPRGKRGSSYNEQFF
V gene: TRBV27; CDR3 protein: CASRTLSSGTGGYEQYF
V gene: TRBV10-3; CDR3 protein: CAISQLTSATYNEQFF
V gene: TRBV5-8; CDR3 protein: CASSYGRVSYNEQFF
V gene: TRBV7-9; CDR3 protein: CASSSTYSNQPQHF
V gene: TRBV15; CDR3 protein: CATSRDSVYEQYF
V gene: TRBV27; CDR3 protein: CASSLWGRSSYNEQFF
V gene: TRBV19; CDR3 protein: CASSYGRARNEQFF
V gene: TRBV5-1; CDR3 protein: CASRSYNTEAFF
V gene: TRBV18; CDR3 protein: CASSPMSSSYEQYF
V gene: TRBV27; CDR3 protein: CATRPGSSGNTIYF
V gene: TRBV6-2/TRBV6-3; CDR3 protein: CASRALKRLADYNEQFF
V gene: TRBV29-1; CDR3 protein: CSVEDRSGSPDTQYF
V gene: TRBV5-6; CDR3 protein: CASSLRGLVYNEQFF
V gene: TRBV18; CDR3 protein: CASSPPYSGSSYEQYF
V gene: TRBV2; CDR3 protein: CASSPDRGRETQYF
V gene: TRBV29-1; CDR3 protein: CSVAHGSPSYEQYF
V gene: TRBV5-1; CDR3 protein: CASSLGRTGVGELFF
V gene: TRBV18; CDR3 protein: CASSPQTGPNEQFF
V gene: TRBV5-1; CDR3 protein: CASSLAISYEQYF
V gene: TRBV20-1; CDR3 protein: CSAYQTSGRSNEQFF
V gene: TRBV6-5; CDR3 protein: CASSFIPNSPLHF
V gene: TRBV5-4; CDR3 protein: CASSLLLAGGQETQYF
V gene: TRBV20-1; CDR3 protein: CSARGGQGGTQYF
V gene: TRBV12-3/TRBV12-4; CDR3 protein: CASSWLETETQYF
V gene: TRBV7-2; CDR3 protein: CASSLPGTAQYF
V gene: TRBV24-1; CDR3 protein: CATSAAWEGETQYF
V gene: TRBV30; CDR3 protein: CAWSVDRVNTGELFF